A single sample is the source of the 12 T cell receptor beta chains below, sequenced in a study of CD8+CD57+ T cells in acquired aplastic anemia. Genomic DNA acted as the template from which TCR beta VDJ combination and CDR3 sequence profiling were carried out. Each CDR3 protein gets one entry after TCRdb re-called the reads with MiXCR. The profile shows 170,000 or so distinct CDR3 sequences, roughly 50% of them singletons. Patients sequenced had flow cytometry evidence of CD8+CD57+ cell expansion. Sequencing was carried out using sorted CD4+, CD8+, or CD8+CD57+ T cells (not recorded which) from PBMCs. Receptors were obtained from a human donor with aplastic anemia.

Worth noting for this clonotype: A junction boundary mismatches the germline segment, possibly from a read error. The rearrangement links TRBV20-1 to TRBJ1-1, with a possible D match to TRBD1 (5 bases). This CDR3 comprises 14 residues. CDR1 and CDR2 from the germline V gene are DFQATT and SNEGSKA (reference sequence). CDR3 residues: CSATAGGAVTEASF. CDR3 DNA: TGCAGTGCTACGGCCGGAGGGGCTGTGACTGAAGCTTCCTTT.

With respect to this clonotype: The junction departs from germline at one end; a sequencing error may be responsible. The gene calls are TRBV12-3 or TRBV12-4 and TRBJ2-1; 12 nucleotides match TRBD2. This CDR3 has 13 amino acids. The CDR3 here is CASSLAGGTEQFF. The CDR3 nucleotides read TGTGCCAGCAGTCTAGCGGGGGGGACTGAGCAGTTCTTC.

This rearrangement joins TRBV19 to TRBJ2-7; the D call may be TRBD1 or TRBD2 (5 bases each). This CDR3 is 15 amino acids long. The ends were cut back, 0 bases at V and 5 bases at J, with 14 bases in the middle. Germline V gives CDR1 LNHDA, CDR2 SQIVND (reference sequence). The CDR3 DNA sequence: TGTGCCAGTAGTATAGAACGGGCAGGGACCGACGAGCAGTACTTC. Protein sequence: CASSIERAGTDEQYF.

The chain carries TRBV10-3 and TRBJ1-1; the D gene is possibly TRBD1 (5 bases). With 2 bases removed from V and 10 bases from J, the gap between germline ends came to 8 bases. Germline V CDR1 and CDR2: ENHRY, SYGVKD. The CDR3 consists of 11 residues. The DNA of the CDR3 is TGTGCCATCAGTGAGGACAGCGGAGCTTTCTTT. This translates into CAISEDSGAFF.

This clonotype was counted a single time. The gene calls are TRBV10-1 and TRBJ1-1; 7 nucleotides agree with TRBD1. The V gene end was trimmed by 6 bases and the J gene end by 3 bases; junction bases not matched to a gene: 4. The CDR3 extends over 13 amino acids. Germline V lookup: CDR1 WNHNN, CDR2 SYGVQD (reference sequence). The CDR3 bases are TGCGCCAGCAGATTGACAGGGCACACTGAAGCTTTCTTT. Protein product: CASRLTGHTEAFF.

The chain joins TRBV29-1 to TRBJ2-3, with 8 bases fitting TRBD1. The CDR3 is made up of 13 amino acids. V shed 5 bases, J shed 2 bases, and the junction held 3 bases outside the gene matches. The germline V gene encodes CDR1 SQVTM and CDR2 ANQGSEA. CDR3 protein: CSVWDRLTDTQYF. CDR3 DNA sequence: TGCAGCGTTTGGGACAGGCTCACAGATACGCAGTATTTT.

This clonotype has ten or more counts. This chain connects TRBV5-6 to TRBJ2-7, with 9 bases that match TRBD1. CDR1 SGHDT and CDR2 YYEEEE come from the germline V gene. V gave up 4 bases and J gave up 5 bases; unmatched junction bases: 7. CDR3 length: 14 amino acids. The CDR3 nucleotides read TGTGCCAGCAGCCAGGGACAGGGTCTCGACGAGCAGTACTTC. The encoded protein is CASSQGQGLDEQYF.

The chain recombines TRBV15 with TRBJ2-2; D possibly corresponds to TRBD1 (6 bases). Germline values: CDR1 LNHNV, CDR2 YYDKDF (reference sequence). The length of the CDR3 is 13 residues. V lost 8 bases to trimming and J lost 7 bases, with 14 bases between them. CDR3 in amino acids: CATSAGVGGELFF. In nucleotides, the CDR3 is TGTGCCACCTCCGCAGGGGTGGGCGGGGAGCTGTTTTTT.

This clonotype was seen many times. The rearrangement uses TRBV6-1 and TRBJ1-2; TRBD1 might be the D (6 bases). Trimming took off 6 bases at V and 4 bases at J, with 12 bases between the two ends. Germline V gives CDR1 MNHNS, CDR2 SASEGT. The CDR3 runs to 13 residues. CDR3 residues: CASSIEGGYGYTF. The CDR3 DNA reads TGTGCCAGCAGCATTGAGGGGGGCTATGGCTACACCTTC.

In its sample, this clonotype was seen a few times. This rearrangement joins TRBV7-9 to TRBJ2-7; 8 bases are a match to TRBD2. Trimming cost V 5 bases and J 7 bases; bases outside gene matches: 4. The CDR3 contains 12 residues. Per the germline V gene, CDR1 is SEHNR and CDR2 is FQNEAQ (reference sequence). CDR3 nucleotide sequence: TGTGCCAGCAGCCGGGGGGGAAATGAGCAGTACTTC. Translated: CASSRGGNEQYF. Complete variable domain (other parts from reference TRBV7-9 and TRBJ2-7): DTGVSQNPRHKITKRGQNVTFRCDPISEHNRLYWYRQTLGQGPEFLTYFQNEAQLEKSRLLSDRFSAERPKGSFSTLEIQRTEQGDSAMYLCASSRGGNEQYFGPGTRLTVT.

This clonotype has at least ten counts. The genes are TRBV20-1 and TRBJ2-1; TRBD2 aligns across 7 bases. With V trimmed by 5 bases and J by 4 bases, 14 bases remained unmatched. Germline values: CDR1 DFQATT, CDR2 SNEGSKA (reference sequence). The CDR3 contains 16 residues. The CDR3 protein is CSADTSPLALYNEQFF. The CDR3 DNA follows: TGCAGTGCTGACACGAGCCCACTAGCGCTTTACAATGAGCAGTTCTTC.

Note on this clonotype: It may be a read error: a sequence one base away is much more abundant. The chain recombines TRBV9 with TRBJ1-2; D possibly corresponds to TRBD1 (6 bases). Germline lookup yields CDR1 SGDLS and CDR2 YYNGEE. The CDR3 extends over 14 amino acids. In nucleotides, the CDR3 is TGTGCCAGCAGCTCAGGGGTAGTTGGTTATGGCCACACCTTC. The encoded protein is CASSSGVVGYGHTF.